This T cell receptor beta chain was sequenced for a study of T cell responses to AZD1222 COVID-19 vaccine. Concerning this clone: The target antigen is unknown.

Study-wide results and caveats: The study found Spike-specific TCR breadth and depth rose after two AZD1222 doses. Reportedly, nearly half of unique spike TCRs recognized epitopes outside B.1.351/B.1.1.7 mutations. The span of vaccine-associated CD4 TCRs extended across spike, with dominance at 160-218 and 743-854. It should be noted that donors were predominantly white British and more often female, and clonal diversity was possibly underestimated.

The trim removed 5 bases at V and 7 bases at J, leaving 5 bases unmatched. In germline, CDR1 is KGHDR, CDR2 SFDVKD. CDR3 length: 15 amino acids. Repertoires were generated with immunoSEQ multiplex PCR, while TCRdb's copy carries only in-frame clones and drops some. In the table there are 150,000 to 200,000 clones, 88% of which are singletons. The starting material was peripheral blood, obtained 28 days after the second AZD1222 dose. The sequence came from an adult who received the AZD1222 COVID-19 vaccine. The gene calls are TRBV24-1 and TRBJ2-1; 12 bases are a match to TRBD2. The DNA for the CDR3 is TGTGCCACCAGTGGGCTAGCGGGAGGGGGAAATGAGCAGTTCTTC. Translation: CATSGLAGGGNEQFF.